This TCR beta chain was captured by sequencing in a study of T-cell reconstitution after alpha-beta-depleted transplantation in children. Regarding the study as a whole: Several hundred expanded graft clones reportedly supplied alpha-beta T cells about two months after transplant.

This sample's TCRbeta library carried unique molecular identifier barcodes. TCRdb analysed the PCR reads with MiXCR anew, one entry per CDR3 protein. This table holds approximately 82,000 distinct CDR3 sequences, 15% to 20% found once. The V end lost 2 bases, the J end lost 9 bases, and 11 bases lay between the germline ends. CDR1 is SQVTM and CDR2 is ANQGSEA in the germline V gene. The CDR3 has 12 amino acids. Regarding this clonotype: Its matching antigen is unknown.

This chain joins TRBV29-1 and TRBJ2-1; the D is unclear. This receptor was obtained from a male patient between 2 and 10 years old who had a stem cell transplant for acute lymphoblastic leukemia, so the T cells may come from the graft donor. Sequenced here: PBMCs, mostly from graft donor cells, sampled 360 days after TCRalphabeta/CD19-depleted stem cell transplant. As DNA, the CDR3 is TGCAGCGTTGAAAGAGTGACCAGTGAGCAGTTCTTC. Protein: CSVERVTSEQFF.